One T cell receptor beta chain is described in this entry. Its antigen is not identified. A second roughly 7 to 11 cycle PCR used barcoded and J-beta primers. MiXCR was run by TCRdb on the 5' RACE reads, yielding one entry per CDR3 protein. The table has 800,000 to 900,000 distinct CDR3 sequences, around 68% seen once. Trimming cost V 3 bases and J 6 bases; bases outside gene matches: 6. Germline V gene lookup returns CDR1 KGHSH and CDR2 LQKENI. This CDR3 is 15 amino acids long. This record comes from a study of blood T cells in healthy people across ages. Study-wide results and caveats: Older individuals had lower TCR beta diversity per million T cells (the decline was roughly linear). Comparison with aged donors showed that long-lived donors had more naive CD4+ cells and higher diversity.

The source is a man under 40 in good health. J is TRBJ2-1 and V is TRBV18; 9 nucleotides line up with TRBD1. Sequencing was done on a sample of blood. This chain's CDR3 is CASSPRGQGSNEQFF. The CDR3 bases are TGTGCCAGCTCACCGAGGGGACAGGGTAGCAATGAGCAGTTCTTC.